The entry that follows covers one T cell receptor (beta chain) sequence. This specimen belongs to a study of control samples from healthy donors and cancer patients. Germline CDR1 is SNHLY and CDR2 is FYNNEI. CDR3 length: 16 residues. The V end was cut by 3 bases, the J end by 4 bases, with 13 bases between. Sequencing was performed with immunoSEQ multiplex PCR; in TCRdb, only in-frame clones are kept and a portion is missing. The sample has under 200,000 clones; approximately 94% are singletons. Sequenced sample: blood. This receptor was obtained from a woman aged 40-49 years in good health. The rearrangement joins TRBV2 to TRBJ1-6; D is possibly TRBD1 (5 bases). In DNA, the CDR3 is TGTGCCAGCAGTGAGTCTGGGACGGTATATAATTCACCCCTCCACTTT. This sequence encodes CASSESGTVYNSPLHF. The whole variable domain, filled in from reference TRBV2 and TRBJ1-6, reads EPEVTQTPSHQVTQMGQEVILRCVPISNHLYFYWYRQILGQKVEFLVSFYNNEISEKSEIFDDQFSVERPDGSNFTLKIRSTKLEDSAMYFCASSESGTVYNSPLHFGNGTRLTVT.